This T cell receptor (beta chain) was captured by sequencing in a study of long-term antiretroviral therapy in people with HIV. The germline gives CDR1 LNHDA, CDR2 SQIVND (reference sequence). The CDR3 has 13 residues. After removal of 3 bases from V and 9 bases from J, the junction contained 4 bases not matched to a gene. Assay version v3.0 of immunoSEQ was used, and it was run at survey level. Clones were read by immunoSEQ multiplex PCR, and TCRdb kept only the in-frame ones, dropping some. The data show about 29,000 clones, about 81% seen once. The clonotype comes from a man aged 50-59 years with HIV. The sequenced sample was unsorted PBMCs, obtained 2.9 years after starting antiretroviral therapy. The chain uses TRBV19 and TRBJ2-1, with TRBD2 identical over 8 bases. CDR3 nucleotide sequence: TGTGCCAGTAGTATGACTAGCGTGGGTGAGCAGTTCTTC. Its translation: CASSMTSVGEQFF.